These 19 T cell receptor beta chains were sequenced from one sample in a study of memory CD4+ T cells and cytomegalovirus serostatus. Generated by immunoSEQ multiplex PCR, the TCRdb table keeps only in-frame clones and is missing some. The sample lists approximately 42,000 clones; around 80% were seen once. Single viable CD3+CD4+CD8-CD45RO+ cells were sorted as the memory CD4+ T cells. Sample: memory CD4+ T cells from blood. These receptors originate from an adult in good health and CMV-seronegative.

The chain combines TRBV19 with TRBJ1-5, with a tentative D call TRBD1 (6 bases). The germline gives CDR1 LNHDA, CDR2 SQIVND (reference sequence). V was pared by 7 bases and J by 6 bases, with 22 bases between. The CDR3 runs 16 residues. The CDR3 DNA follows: TGTGCCAGTACCGATGGTTGGGGGGGCTTAAGTCAGCCCCAGCATTTT. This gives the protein CASTDGWGGLSQPQHF.

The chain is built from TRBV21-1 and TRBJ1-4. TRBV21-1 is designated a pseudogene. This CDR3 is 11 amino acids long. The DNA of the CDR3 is TGTGCCAGCAAAATTGGGGAAAAACTGTTTTTT. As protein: CASKIGEKLFF.

CDR3 DNA: TGTGCCAGCAGTTTCCTCCTCGGAGGGGGCAACCCCCTCCACTTT. It specifies CASSFLLGGGNPLHF. The V call is TRBV27, the J call TRBJ1-6; 7 bases line up with TRBD1. Germline V gene lookup returns CDR1 MNHEY and CDR2 SMNVEV (reference sequence). Trimming cost V 3 bases and J 13 bases; bases outside gene matches: 12. CDR3 length equals 15 residues.

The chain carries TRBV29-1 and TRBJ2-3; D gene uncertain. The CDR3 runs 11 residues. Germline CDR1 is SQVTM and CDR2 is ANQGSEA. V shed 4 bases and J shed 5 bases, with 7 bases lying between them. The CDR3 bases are TGCAGCGTTGTAACGGGAGATACGCAGTATTTT. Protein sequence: CSVVTGDTQYF.

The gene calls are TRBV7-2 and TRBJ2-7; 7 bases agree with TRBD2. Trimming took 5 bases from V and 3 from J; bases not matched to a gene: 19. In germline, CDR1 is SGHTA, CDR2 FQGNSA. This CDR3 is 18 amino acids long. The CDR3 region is CASSAGRGARDYFYEQYF. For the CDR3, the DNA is TGTGCCAGCAGCGCAGGAAGAGGGGCCCGGGACTATTTCTACGAGCAGTACTTC.

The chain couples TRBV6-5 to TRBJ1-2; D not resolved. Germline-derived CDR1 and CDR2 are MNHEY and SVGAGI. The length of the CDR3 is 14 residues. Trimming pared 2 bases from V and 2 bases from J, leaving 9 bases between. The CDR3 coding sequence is TGTGCCAGCAGTTACGGTCAGAACAACTATGGCTACACCTTC. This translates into CASSYGQNNYGYTF.

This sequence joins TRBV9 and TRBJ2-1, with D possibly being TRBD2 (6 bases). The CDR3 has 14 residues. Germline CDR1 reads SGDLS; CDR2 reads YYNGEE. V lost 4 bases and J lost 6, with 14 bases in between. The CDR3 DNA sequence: TGTGCCAGCAGCCTTCGGACTAATCGCAATGAGCAGTTCTTC. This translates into CASSLRTNRNEQFF.

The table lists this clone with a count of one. CDR3 DNA: TGTGCCAGCAGCCCGAGGGGGACTGAGCCCCAGCATTTT. This translates into CASSPRGTEPQHF. The chain employs TRBV6-1 and TRBJ1-5, with D perhaps TRBD1 (6 bases). V shed 6 bases and J shed 8 bases, with 14 bases lying between them. The germline gives CDR1 MNHNS, CDR2 SASEGT. CDR3 length: 13 residues.

Written as DNA, the CDR3 is TGTGCCAGCAGCCGACTAGCGGGGAGGGGCAATGAGCAGTTCTTC. Translating it yields CASSRLAGRGNEQFF. The chain joins TRBV6-5 to TRBJ2-1; 11 positions agree with TRBD2. This CDR3 region has 15 residues. With V trimmed by 6 bases and J by 6 bases, 7 bases remained unmatched. CDR1 is MNHEY and CDR2 is SVGAGI in the germline V gene.

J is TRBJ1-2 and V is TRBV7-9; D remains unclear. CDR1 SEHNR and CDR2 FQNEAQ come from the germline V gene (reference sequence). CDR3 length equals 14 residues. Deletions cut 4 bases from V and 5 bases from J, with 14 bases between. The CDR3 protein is CASSSSSVGYGYTF. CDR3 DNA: TGTGCCAGCAGCTCCTCATCTGTGGGTTATGGCTACACCTTC.

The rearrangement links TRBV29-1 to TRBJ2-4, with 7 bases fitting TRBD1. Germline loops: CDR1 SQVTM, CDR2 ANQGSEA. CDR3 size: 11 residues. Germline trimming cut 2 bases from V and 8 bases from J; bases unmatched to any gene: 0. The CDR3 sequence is CSVEQGDIQYF. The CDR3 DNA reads TGCAGCGTTGAACAGGGGGACATTCAGTACTTC.

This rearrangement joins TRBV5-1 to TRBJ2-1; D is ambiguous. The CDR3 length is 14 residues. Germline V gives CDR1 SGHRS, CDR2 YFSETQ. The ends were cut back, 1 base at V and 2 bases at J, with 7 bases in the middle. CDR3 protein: CASSLRTAYNEQFF. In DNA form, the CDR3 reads TGCGCCAGCAGCTTGAGGACCGCCTACAATGAGCAGTTCTTC.

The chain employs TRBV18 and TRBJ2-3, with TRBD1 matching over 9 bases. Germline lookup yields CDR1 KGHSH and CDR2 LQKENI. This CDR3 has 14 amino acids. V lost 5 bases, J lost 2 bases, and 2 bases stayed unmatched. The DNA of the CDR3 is TGTGCCAGCTCAACAGGGGGCAACACAGATACGCAGTATTTT. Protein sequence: CASSTGGNTDTQYF.

CDR3 residues: CASRPIGQGRSIRTDTQYF. Written as DNA, the CDR3 is TGCGCCAGCAGGCCCATCGGACAGGGACGGTCGATTCGCACAGATACGCAGTATTTT. The chain employs TRBV10-2 and TRBJ2-3, with 8 nucleotides matching TRBD1. V shed 6 bases, J shed 1 base, and the junction held 18 bases outside the gene matches. The germline CDR1 and CDR2 sequences are WSHSY and SAAADI. This CDR3 spans 19 amino acids.

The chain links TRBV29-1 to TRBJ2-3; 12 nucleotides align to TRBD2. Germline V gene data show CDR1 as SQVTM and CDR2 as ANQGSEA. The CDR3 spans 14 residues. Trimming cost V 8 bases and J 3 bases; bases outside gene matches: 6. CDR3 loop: CSHATSGRTDTQYF. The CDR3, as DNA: TGCAGCCATGCGACTAGCGGGAGAACAGATACGCAGTATTTT.

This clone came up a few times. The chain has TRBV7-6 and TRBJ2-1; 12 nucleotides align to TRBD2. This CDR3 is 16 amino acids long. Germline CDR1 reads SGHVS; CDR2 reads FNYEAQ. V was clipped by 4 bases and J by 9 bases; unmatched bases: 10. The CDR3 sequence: CASSSPTSGSGGEQFF. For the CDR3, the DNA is TGTGCCAGCAGCTCGCCGACTAGCGGGAGTGGGGGTGAGCAGTTCTTC. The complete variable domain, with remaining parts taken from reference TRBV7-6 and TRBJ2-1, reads GAGVSQSPRYKVTKRGQDVALRCDPISGHVSLYWYRQALGQGPEFLTYFNYEAQQDKSGLPNDRFSAERPEGSISTLTIQRTEQRDSAMYRCASSSPTSGSGGEQFFGPGTRLTVL.

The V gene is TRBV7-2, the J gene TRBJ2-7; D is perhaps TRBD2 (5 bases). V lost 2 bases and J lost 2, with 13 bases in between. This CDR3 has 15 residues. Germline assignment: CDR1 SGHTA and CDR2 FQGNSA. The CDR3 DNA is TGTGCCAGCAGCTTAAGGAGCGGCAGCGCCTACGAGCAGTACTTC. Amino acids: CASSLRSGSAYEQYF. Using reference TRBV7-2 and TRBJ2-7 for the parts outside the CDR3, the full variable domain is GAGVSQSPSNKVTEKGKDVELRCDPISGHTALYWYRQSLGQGLEFLIYFQGNSAPDKSGLPSDRFSAERTGGSVSTLTIQRTQQEDSAVYLCASSLRSGSAYEQYFGPGTRLTVT.

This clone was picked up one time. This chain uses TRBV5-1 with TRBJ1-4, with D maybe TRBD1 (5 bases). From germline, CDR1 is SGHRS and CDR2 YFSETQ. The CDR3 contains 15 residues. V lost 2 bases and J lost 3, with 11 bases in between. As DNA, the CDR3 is TGCGCCAGCAGCTTCGGCCGAGGGGCTAATGAAAAACTGTTTTTT. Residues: CASSFGRGANEKLFF. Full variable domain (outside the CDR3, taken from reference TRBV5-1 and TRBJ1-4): KAGVTQTPRYLIKTRGQQVTLSCSPISGHRSVSWYQQTPGQGLQFLFEYFSETQRNKGNFPGRFSGRQFSNSRSEMNVSTLELGDSALYLCASSFGRGANEKLFFGSGTQLSVL.

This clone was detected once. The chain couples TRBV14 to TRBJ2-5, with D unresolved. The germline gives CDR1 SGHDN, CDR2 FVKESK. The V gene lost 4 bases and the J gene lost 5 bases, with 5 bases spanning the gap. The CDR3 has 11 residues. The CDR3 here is CASSLWETQYF. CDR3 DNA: TGTGCCAGCAGCCTCTGGGAGACCCAGTACTTC.